This TCR beta chain was retrieved from a study of shared T cell receptors in the human thymus. Profiled with immunoSEQ multiplex PCR; TCRdb holds only in-frame clones, not every one. Among approximately 490,000 clones listed, 70% to 80% were seen once. The CDR3 is 19 amino acids. The V gene end was trimmed by 0 bases and the J gene end by 3 bases; junction bases not matched to a gene: 12. Germline loops: CDR1 MGHRA, CDR2 YSYEKL. These sequences were also reported in another study, on human thymus T cells. From that report: The people who donated were healthy Finnish babies having corrective surgery for congenital heart defects. Thymic tissue was derived from resections collected during corrective heart surgery. Biased V and J segment usage appeared in thymus and peripheral blood.

Input material: thymocytes. The rearrangement joins TRBV4-1 to TRBJ2-3; 10 bases are a match to TRBD2. The sequence derives from a boy in the first two years of life with a congenital heart defect. The CDR3 DNA is TGCGCCAGCAGCCAAGATAGACCTAGCGGGAGCGGATCAACAGATACGCAGTATTTT. Translation gives CASSQDRPSGSGSTDTQYF.